This TCR beta chain was recorded in a study of T cells and Merkel cell carcinoma outcomes. Broader study findings: Repertoire plus T-cell density reportedly predicted Merkel cell carcinoma outcomes.

As to this clone: Its antigen remains unidentified.

CDR3 size: 16 residues. V dropped 0 bases and J dropped 6 bases, with 15 bases sitting between them. CDR1 and CDR2 (germline): SGDLS, YYNGEE. Assay: immunoSEQ multiplex PCR; the TCRdb copy retains only in-frame clones and omits some. The sample consists of about 2,100 clones, roughly 91% of them appearing once. This clonotype originated in a human donor with Merkel cell carcinoma. The sequenced material came from tumor tissue from Merkel cell carcinoma. The chain has TRBV9 and TRBJ2-2; possibly TRBD1 for D (5 bases). The CDR3 bases are TGTGCCAGCAGCGTAGGGGTAGGGGTCACGTCCGGGGAGCTGTTTTTT. This gives the protein CASSVGVGVTSGELFF.